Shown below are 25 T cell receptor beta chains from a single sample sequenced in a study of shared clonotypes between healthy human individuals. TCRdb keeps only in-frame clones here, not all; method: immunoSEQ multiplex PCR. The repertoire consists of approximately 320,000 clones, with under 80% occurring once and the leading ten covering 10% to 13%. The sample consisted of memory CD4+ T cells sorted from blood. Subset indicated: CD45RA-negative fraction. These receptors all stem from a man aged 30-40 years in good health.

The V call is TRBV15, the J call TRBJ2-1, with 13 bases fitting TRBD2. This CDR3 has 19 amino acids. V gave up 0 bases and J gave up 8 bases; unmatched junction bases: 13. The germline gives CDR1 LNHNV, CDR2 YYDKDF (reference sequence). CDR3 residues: CATSRDGVGTSGIQDEQFF. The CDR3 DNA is TGTGCCACCAGCAGAGATGGGGTGGGGACTAGCGGGATACAAGATGAGCAGTTCTTC.

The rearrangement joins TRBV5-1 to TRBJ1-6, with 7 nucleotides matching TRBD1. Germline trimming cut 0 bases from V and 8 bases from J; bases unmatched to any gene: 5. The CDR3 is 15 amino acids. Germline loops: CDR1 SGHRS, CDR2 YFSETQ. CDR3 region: CASSLDPGGDSPLHF. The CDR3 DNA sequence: TGCGCCAGCAGCTTGGACCCAGGGGGGGATTCACCCCTCCACTTT.

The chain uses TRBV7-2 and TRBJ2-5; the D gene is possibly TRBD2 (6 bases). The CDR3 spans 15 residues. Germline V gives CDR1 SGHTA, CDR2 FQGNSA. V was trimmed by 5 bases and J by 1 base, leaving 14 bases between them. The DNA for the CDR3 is TGTGCCAGCAGCCCTTTGGGAGGCGGCCAAGAGACCCAGTACTTC. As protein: CASSPLGGGQETQYF.

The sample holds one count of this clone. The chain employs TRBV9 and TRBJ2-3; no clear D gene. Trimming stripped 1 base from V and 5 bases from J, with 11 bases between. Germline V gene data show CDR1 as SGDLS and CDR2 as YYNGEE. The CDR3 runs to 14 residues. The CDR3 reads CASSVTSTGDTQYF. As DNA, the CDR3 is TGTGCCAGCAGCGTAACTTCGACGGGAGATACGCAGTATTTT.

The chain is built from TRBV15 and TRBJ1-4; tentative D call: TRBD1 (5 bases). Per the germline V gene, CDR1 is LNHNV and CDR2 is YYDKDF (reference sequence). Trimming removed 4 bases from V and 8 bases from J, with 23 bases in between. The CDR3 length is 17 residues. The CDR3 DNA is TGTGCCACCAGCATGGGGGGGGGAACACCCTACGGCGAAAAACTGTTTTTT. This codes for CATSMGGGTPYGEKLFF.

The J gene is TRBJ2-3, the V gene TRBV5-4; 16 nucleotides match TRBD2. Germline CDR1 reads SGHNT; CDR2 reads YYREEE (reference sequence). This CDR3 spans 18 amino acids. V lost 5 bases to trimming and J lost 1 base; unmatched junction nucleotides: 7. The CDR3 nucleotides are TGTGCCAGCAGTTCCGGGACTAGCGGGGGGGGAGGCACAGATACGCAGTATTTT. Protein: CASSSGTSGGGGTDTQYF.

In DNA, the CDR3 is TGCAGTGCTACCTCAGTGGTAGCTTTCTTT. This codes for CSATSVVAFF. The chain carries TRBV20-1 and TRBJ1-1; no definite D call. Germline CDR1 and CDR2: DFQATT and SNEGSKA (reference sequence). V lost 4 bases and J 10 bases, leaving 10 bases between the germline ends. The CDR3 totals 10 residues.

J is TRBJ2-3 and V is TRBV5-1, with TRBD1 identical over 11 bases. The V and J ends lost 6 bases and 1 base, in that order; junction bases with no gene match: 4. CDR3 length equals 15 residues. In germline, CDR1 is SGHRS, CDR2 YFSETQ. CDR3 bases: TGCGCCAGCACCTCGGGACAGGGGGGCACAGATACGCAGTATTTT. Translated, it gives CASTSGQGGTDTQYF.

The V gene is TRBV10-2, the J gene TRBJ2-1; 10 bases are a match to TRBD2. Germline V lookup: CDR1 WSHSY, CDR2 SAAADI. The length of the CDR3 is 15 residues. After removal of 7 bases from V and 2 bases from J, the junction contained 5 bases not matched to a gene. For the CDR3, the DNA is TGCGCCAGCACGAAACTAGCGGGAACCTACAATGAGCAGTTCTTC. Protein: CASTKLAGTYNEQFF.

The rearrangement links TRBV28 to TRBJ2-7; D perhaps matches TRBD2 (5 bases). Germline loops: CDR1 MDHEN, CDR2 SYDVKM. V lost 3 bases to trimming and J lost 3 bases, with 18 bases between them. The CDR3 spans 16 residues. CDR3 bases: TGTGCCAGCAGTTTTGTTGTTAGCGCCAAGGGCTACGAGCAGTACTTC. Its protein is CASSFVVSAKGYEQYF.

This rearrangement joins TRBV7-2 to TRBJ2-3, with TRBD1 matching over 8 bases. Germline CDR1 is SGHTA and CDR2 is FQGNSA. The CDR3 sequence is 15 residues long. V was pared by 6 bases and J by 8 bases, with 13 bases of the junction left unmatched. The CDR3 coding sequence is TGTGCCAGCAGACAGCCGGGACAGGTTTACTCTACGCAGTATTTT. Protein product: CASRQPGQVYSTQYF.

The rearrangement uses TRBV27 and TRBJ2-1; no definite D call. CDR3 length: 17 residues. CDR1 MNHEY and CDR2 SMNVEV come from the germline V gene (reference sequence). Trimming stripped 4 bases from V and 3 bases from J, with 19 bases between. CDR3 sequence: CASSSPSSQISYNEQFF. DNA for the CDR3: TGTGCCAGCAGTTCCCCCTCCTCCCAGATAAGCTACAATGAGCAGTTCTTC.

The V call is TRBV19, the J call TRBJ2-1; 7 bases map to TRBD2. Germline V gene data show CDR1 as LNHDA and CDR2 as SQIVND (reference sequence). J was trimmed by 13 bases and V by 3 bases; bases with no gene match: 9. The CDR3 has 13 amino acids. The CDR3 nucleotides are TGTGCCAGTAGTATGGGAGGGTTGGGACGACAGTTCTTC. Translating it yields CASSMGGLGRQFF.

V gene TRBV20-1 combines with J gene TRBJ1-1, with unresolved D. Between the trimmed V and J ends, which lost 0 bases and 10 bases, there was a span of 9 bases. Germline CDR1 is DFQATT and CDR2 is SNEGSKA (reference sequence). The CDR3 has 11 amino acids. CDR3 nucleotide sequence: TGCAGTGCTAGAGAGGGTGGGCGAGCTTTCTTT. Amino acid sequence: CSAREGGRAFF.

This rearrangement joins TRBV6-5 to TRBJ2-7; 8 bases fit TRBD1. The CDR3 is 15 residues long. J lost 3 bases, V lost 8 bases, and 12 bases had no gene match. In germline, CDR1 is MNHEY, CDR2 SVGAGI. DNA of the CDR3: TGTGCCAGCCTCTACCGGGACAGGCGTTACTACGAGCAGTACTTC. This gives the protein CASLYRDRRYYEQYF.

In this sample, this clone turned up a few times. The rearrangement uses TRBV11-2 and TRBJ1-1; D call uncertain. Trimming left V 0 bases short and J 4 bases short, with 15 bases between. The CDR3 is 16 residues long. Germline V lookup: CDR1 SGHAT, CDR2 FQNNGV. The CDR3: CASSLEWRAPRTEAFF. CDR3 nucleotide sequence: TGTGCCAGCAGCTTAGAGTGGAGGGCGCCGCGCACTGAAGCTTTCTTT.

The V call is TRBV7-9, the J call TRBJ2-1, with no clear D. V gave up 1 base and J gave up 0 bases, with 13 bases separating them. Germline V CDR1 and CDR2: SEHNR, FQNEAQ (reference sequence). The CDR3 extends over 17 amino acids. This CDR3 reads CASSLGAGTISYNEQFF. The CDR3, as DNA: TGTGCCAGCAGCTTAGGAGCTGGAACCATCTCCTACAATGAGCAGTTCTTC.

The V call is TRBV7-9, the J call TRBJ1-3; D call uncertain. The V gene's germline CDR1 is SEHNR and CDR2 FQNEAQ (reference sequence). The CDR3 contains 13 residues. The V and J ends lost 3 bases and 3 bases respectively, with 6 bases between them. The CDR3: CASSLRRGNTIYF. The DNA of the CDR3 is TGTGCCAGCAGCTTGCGGCGTGGAAACACCATATATTTT. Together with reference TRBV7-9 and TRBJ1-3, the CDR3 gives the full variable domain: DTGVSQNPRHKITKRGQNVTFRCDPISEHNRLYWYRQTLGQGPEFLTYFQNEAQLEKSRLLSDRFSAERPKGSFSTLEIQRTEQGDSAMYLCASSLRRGNTIYFGEGSWLTVV.

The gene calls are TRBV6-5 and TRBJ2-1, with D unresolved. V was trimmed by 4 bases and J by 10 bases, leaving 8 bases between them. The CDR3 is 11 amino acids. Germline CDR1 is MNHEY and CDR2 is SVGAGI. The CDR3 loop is CASSSRAEQFF. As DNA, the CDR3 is TGTGCCAGCAGTTCGAGAGCCGAGCAGTTCTTC.

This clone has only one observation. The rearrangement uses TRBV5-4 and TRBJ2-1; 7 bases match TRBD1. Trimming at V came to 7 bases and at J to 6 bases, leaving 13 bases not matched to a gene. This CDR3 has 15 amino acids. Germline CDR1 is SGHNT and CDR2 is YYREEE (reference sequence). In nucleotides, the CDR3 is TGTGCCAGCGGATTGACAGGGAGTTCTTCCAATGAGCAGTTCTTC. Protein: CASGLTGSSSNEQFF.

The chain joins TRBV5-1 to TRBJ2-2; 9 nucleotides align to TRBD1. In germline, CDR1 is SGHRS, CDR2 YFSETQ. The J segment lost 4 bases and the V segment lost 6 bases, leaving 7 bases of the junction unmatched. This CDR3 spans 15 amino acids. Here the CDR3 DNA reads TGCGCCAGCATGGAGGGACAGGGAGCCACCGGGGAGCTGTTTTTT. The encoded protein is CASMEGQGATGELFF.

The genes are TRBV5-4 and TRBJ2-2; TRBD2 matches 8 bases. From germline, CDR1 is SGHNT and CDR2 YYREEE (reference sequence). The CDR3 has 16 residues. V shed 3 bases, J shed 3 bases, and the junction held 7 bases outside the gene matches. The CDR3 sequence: CASSSPPGRDTGELFF. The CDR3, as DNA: TGTGCCAGCAGCTCACCCCCCGGGAGGGACACCGGGGAGCTGTTTTTT.

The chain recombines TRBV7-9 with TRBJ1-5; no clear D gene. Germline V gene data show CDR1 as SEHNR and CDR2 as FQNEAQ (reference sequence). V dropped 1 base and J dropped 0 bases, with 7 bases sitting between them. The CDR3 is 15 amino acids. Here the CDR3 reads CASSLGTDSNQPQHF. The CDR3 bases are TGTGCCAGCAGCTTAGGGACCGATAGCAATCAGCCCCAGCATTTT.

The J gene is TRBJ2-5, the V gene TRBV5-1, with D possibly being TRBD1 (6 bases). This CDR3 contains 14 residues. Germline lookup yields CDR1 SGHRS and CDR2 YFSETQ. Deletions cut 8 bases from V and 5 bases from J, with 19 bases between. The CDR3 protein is CASAMGTQGETQYF. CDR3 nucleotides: TGCGCCAGTGCGATGGGCACCCAGGGGGAGACCCAGTACTTC.

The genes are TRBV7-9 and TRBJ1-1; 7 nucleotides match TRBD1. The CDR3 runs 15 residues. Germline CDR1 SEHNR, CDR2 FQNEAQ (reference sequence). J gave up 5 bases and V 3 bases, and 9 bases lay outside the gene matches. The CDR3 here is CASSLVEGAVTEAFF. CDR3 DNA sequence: TGTGCCAGCAGCTTGGTGGAGGGGGCAGTGACTGAAGCTTTCTTT.